This is a list of T cell receptor beta chains from one sample in a study of T-cell memory formation after mild COVID-19. Via MiXCR, TCRdb re-called the 5' RACE reads, giving one row per CDR3 protein. The sample gives under 650,000 distinct CDR3 sequences, 15% to 20% of which show up once; more than 10% is in the top ten. The sample consisted of PBMCs or a T cell subset sorted from them (not recorded which). The receptors derive from an adult woman who had mild COVID-19 (a few samples of this study predate the infection). Cell type and time point are not known. The CDR3 runs from the conserved cysteine through the conserved F or W. The D gene is left open where the match is weak. Not every row has a clone size; where given, it reads once, few, many or a size class.

size: -
D: TRBD1
J: TRBJ2-1
V: TRBV13
DNA: TGTGCCAGCAGCCCCCGGGACAGGGGTCTTTCTTCTAATGAGCAGTTCTTC
CDR3: CASSPRDRGLSSNEQFF

size: -
D: TRBD1
J: TRBJ1-6
V: TRBV5-1
DNA: TGCGCCAGCAGCTTGGCCCGACAGGGATCACCCCTCCACTTT
CDR3: CASSLARQGSPLHF

size: few
D: TRBD1
J: TRBJ2-1
V: TRBV15
DNA: TGTGCCACCTCAAGGGGACAGGGGGCTTTAGTTGAGCAGTTCTTC
CDR3: CATSRGQGALVEQFF

size: few
D: -
J: TRBJ1-1
V: TRBV5-6
DNA: TGTGCCAGCAGCTTTCGGTCTCAGGGGTACGAAGCTTTCTTT
CDR3: CASSFRSQGYEAFF

size: few
D: -
J: TRBJ1-1
V: TRBV10-3
DNA: TGTGCCACGAACGGGGGAGAGGGTGAAGCTTTCTTT
CDR3: CATNGGEGEAFF

size: -
D: -
J: TRBJ2-3
V: TRBV6-6
DNA: TGTGCCAGCAGTTACCCGGGGACGGCAGATACGCAGTATTTT
CDR3: CASSYPGTADTQYF

size: few
D: -
J: TRBJ1-4
V: TRBV21-1
DNA: TGTGCCAGCAGCAAAGGGATCAGGGGTGCCCCTAATGAAAAACTGTTTTTT
CDR3: CASSKGIRGAPNEKLFF

size: -
D: TRBD2
J: TRBJ2-1
V: TRBV7-2
DNA: TGTGCCAGCACCATAAGAAGCGGGAGGGGCAATGAGCAGTTCTTC
CDR3: CASTIRSGRGNEQFF

size: -
D: -
J: TRBJ2-1
V: TRBV20-1
DNA: TGCAGTGCTACACAAGTCAACGTTGGGCAGTTCTTC
CDR3: CSATQVNVGQFF

size: many
D: -
J: TRBJ2-5
V: TRBV29-1
DNA: TGCAGCGTCGCCAAGGGCGGCCAAGGCGGGACCCAGTACTTC
CDR3: CSVAKGGQGGTQYF

size: many
D: TRBD1
J: TRBJ2-1
V: TRBV18
DNA: TGTGCCAGCTCACTCGGACAGGGGGGACTCAATGAGCAGTTCTTC
CDR3: CASSLGQGGLNEQFF

size: -
D: TRBD1
J: TRBJ1-1
V: TRBV3-1
DNA: TGTGCCAGCAGCCCCCGGGACAGGGAAGGAAGGACTGAAGCTTTCTTT
CDR3: CASSPRDREGRTEAFF